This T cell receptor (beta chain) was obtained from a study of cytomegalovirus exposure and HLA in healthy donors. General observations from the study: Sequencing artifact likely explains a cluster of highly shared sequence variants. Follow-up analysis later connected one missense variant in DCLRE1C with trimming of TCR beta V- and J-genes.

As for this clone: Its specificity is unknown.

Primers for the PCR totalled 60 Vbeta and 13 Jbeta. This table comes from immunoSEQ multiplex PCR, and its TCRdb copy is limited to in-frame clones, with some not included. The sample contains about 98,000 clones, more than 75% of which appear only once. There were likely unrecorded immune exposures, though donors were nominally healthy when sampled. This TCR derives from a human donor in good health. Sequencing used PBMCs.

The CDR3 nucleotides read TGTGCCAGCAGAACAGGGAACTATGGCTACACCTTC. As protein: CASRTGNYGYTF. V and J are TRBV2 and TRBJ1-2, with D tentatively TRBD1 (6 bases). Germline CDR1 is SNHLY and CDR2 is FYNNEI. V was cut by 6 bases and J by 2 bases, with 7 bases left in between. This CDR3 contains 12 residues.